A single sample gave rise to the 9 T cell receptor beta chains below, sequenced in a study of regulatory T cells in long-lasting Graves disease. Construction of TCR beta libraries relied on iRepertoire HTBI primers and on Arm-PCR targeting CDR3 regions. TCRdb ran MiXCR on the multiplex PCR reads and lists one entry per CDR3 protein. This sample carries 420,000 or so distinct CDR3 sequences, about 16% of them seen once, and the ten largest clones take approximately 22%. Time point given: newly diagnosed GD, antithyroid drugs for less than 3 months. PBMCs were the source of the RNA used for TCR sequencing. This sample was shared with a second study, whose subject was T cells in Graves' hyperthyroidism and ophthalmopathy.

The sample consisted of peripheral blood mononuclear cells (PBMCs), taken at new diagnosis, from a patient treated with antithyroid drugs. The receptors were gathered from a woman aged 18-29 years with Graves disease.

This clonotype occurred many times. The chain carries TRBV7-3 and TRBJ2-1; 9 nucleotides agree with TRBD2. CDR3 length equals 15 residues. V trimming: 3 bases; J trimming: 8 bases; junction bases outside the gene matches: 8. Germline V gene lookup returns CDR1 SGHTA and CDR2 FQGTGA. The CDR3 bases are TGTGCCAGCAGCTTGCGGGAGGGCCTCGTCGATGAGCAGTTCTTC. It codes for CASSLREGLVDEQFF.

The rearrangement joins TRBV7-8 to TRBJ2-2; maybe TRBD2 (6 bases). The length of the CDR3 is 16 residues. Germline V gene sequence: CDR1 SGHVS, CDR2 FQNEAQ. V lost 1 base to trimming and J lost 7 bases, with 16 bases between them. CDR3 in amino acids: CASSLVRTIVSGELFF. CDR3 DNA sequence: TGTGCCAGCAGCTTAGTGAGGACTATAGTGAGCGGGGAGCTGTTTTTT.

This clonotype showed up just a few times. The gene calls are TRBV19 and TRBJ1-5; 9 positions match TRBD1. The V and J ends lost 8 bases and 4 bases, in that order; junction bases with no gene match: 6. CDR1 and CDR2 (germline): LNHDA, SQIVND (reference sequence). This CDR3 spans 14 amino acids. The CDR3 spells CASGTGTGNQPQHF. The CDR3 DNA follows: TGTGCCAGTGGGACCGGGACAGGGAATCAGCCCCAGCATTTT.

This clonotype was picked up a small number of times. V gene TRBV5-4 combines with J gene TRBJ2-7; TRBD2 agrees at 15 bases. Germline CDR1 and CDR2: SGHNT and YYREEE (reference sequence). The CDR3 runs 18 residues. The ends lost 2 bases at V and 3 bases at J; junction bases unmatched: 9. The DNA for the CDR3 is TGTGCCAGCAGCTTCTCCGGGACTAGCGGGAGGATCGGCTACGAGCAGTACTTC. It specifies CASSFSGTSGRIGYEQYF. The whole variable domain, remainder taken from reference TRBV5-4 and TRBJ2-7, is ETGVTQSPTHLIKTRGQQVTLRCSSQSGHNTVSWYQQALGQGPQFIFQYYREEENGRGNFPPRFSGLQFPNYSSELNVNALELDDSALYLCASSFSGTSGRIGYEQYFGPGTRLTVT.

The chain combines TRBV12-3 or TRBV12-4 with TRBJ2-7, with 11 nucleotides matching TRBD1. V lost 6 bases, J lost 5 bases, and 6 bases stayed unmatched. The CDR3 is 14 amino acids. The CDR3 is CASSLDRGLDEQYF. Written as DNA, the CDR3 is TGTGCCAGCAGCCTGGACAGGGGGCTTGACGAGCAGTACTTC.

This chain joins TRBV5-1 and TRBJ2-1; 13 positions match TRBD2. The CDR3 has 17 residues. Trimming took 3 bases from V and 4 from J; bases not matched to a gene: 7. Germline CDR1 SGHRS, CDR2 YFSETQ. The CDR3 DNA is TGCGCCAGCAGCTCCGGACTAGCGGGAGCTGTATACAATGAGCAGTTCTTC. Encoded protein: CASSSGLAGAVYNEQFF.

This clonotype appeared a few times. The CDR3 region has the DNA TGTGCCAGCAGCGTAGAGACAGGGGGCTATGGCTACACCTTC. It is translated as CASSVETGGYGYTF. The chain couples TRBV9 to TRBJ1-2; 9 nucleotides match TRBD1. This CDR3 has 14 amino acids. Losses at the gene ends were 0 bases for V and 4 bases for J; bases not matched to a gene: 1. Germline CDR1 SGDLS, CDR2 YYNGEE.

J is TRBJ1-2 and V is TRBV15; tentative D call: TRBD1 (6 bases). V was pared by 5 bases and J by 4 bases, with 14 bases between. The CDR3 sequence is 14 residues long. From germline, CDR1 is LNHNV and CDR2 YYDKDF (reference sequence). Here the CDR3 DNA reads TGTGCCACCAGCCTAGGGGGGGGAGTCTATGGCTACACCTTC. This gives the protein CATSLGGGVYGYTF.

This chain links TRBV5-4 with TRBJ1-2; D is undetermined. V lost 3 bases to trimming and J lost 7 bases, with 22 bases between them. The CDR3 contains 16 residues. The V gene's germline CDR1 is SGHNT and CDR2 YYREEE (reference sequence). The CDR3 is CASSSPTRVRLSGYTF. CDR3 bases: TGTGCCAGCAGCTCGCCAACGAGGGTTCGTCTCTCTGGCTACACCTTC.